The source of this T cell receptor beta chain is a study of CD8 T cells in Susac syndrome. The CDR3 has 12 amino acids. V dropped 7 bases and J dropped 0 bases, with 6 bases sitting between them. CDR1 and CDR2 from the germline V gene are SEHNR and FQNEAQ (reference sequence). The T cells that were sequenced for TCR beta were CD8+ and CD4+ cells from blood. The multiple sclerosis control group consisted of treatment-naive patients whose relapsing-remitting disease, which was either stable or active, fulfilled revised McDonald criteria. Isolation of CD8+ and CD4+ T cells was performed negatively, whereas enrichment of TEMRA cells was done by FACS. Random hexamers were used to reverse transcribe an amount of 0.5 to 1 ug RNA. The amplification used immunoSEQ multiplex PCR on TCR beta CDR3; it spanned 54 Vbeta and 13 Jbeta. MiXCR, applied by TCRdb to the immunoSEQ multiplex PCR reads, yields one record per CDR3 protein. The sample holds approximately 190,000 distinct CDR3 sequences, about 95% seen once.

The specimen sequenced was CD4+ T cells from PBMCs. This chain links TRBV7-9 with TRBJ2-5; D is uncertain. This receptor was identified in a human donor with multiple sclerosis. The CDR3: CASTRNQETQYF. In DNA, the CDR3 is TGTGCCAGCACCCGGAACCAAGAGACCCAGTACTTC. Supplemented by reference TRBV7-9 and TRBJ2-5, the full variable domain reads DTGVSQNPRHKITKRGQNVTFRCDPISEHNRLYWYRQTLGQGPEFLTYFQNEAQLEKSRLLSDRFSAERPKGSFSTLEIQRTEQGDSAMYLCASTRNQETQYFGPGTRLLVL.